These 8 T cell receptor beta chains originate from one sample sequenced in a study of cytomegalovirus exposure and HLA in healthy donors. Here immunoSEQ multiplex PCR was the method, and the copy in TCRdb shows in-frame clones only, minus some. The profile shows about 240,000 clones, approximately 84% of them singletons. Sequenced material: PBMCs. These receptors all come from a woman aged 30 to 39 in good health and CMV-seropositive.

V gene TRBV11-2 combines with J gene TRBJ1-2; possible D gene TRBD1, 6 bases. Germline CDR1 and CDR2: SGHAT and FQNNGV. The CDR3 covers 11 residues. The germline V and J ends were trimmed by 6 bases and 8 bases, with 10 bases remaining between them. The CDR3 here is CASSYRDGYTF. The CDR3 DNA sequence: TGTGCCAGCAGTTACAGGGACGGCTACACCTTC. The whole variable domain, filled in from reference TRBV11-2 and TRBJ1-2, reads EAGVAQSPRYKIIEKRQSVAFWCNPISGHATLYWYQQILGQGPKLLIQFQNNGVVDDSQLPKDRFSAERLKGVDSTLKIQPAKLEDSAVYLCASSYRDGYTFGSGTRLTVV.

The chain couples TRBV19 to TRBJ2-3, with D tentatively TRBD1 (5 bases). This CDR3 has 16 residues. Trimming took 2 bases from V and 0 from J, leaving 12 bases between them. Germline CDR1 reads LNHDA; CDR2 reads SQIVND (reference sequence). Here the CDR3 DNA reads TGTGCCAGTAGTATATTAGGGGCGGCTAGCACAGATACGCAGTATTTT. Protein: CASSILGAASTDTQYF.

The V and J genes are TRBV18 and TRBJ1-1, with D perhaps TRBD1 (5 bases). With 1 base removed from V and 4 bases from J, the gap between germline ends came to 16 bases. The CDR3 length is 16 residues. Germline V gene data show CDR1 as KGHSH and CDR2 as LQKENI. The CDR3 sequence is CASSPLSVGLGTEAFF. The DNA of the CDR3 is TGTGCCAGCTCACCACTGTCCGTGGGGCTAGGCACTGAAGCTTTCTTT.

The gene calls are TRBV5-1 and TRBJ2-1, with a tentative D call TRBD2 (5 bases). Per germline, CDR1 SGHRS and CDR2 YFSETQ. Between the trimmed V and J ends, which lost 5 bases and 3 bases, there was a span of 12 bases. This CDR3 contains 14 residues. CDR3 amino acids: CASRVAGIYNEQFF. The DNA for the CDR3 is TGCGCCAGCAGAGTTGCCGGGATCTACAATGAGCAGTTCTTC.

This clone was observed a single time. The V and J genes are TRBV7-9 and TRBJ2-2; D may be TRBD1 (5 bases). The CDR3 is 14 residues long. Germline-derived CDR1 and CDR2 are SEHNR and FQNEAQ (reference sequence). V lost 4 bases and J lost 1, with 7 bases in between. The CDR3 DNA is TGTGCCAGCAGCTATCAGGGGAACACCGGGGAGCTGTTTTTT. Protein sequence: CASSYQGNTGELFF.

The chain has TRBV5-1 and TRBJ2-7; a weak D match, TRBD2 (5 bases). Per the germline V gene, CDR1 is SGHRS and CDR2 is YFSETQ. Trimming took off 0 bases at V and 5 bases at J, with 15 bases between the two ends. The CDR3 runs 15 residues. CDR3 bases: TGCGCCAGCAGCTTGGAGAGGGCGTTAGTCCACGAGCAGTACTTC. Amino acid sequence: CASSLERALVHEQYF.

The sample holds a few counts of this clone. The chain is built from TRBV7-9 and TRBJ1-5; D remains unclear. Per germline, CDR1 SEHNR and CDR2 FQNEAQ (reference sequence). The CDR3 is made up of 10 amino acids. V was clipped by 8 bases and J by 6 bases, with 5 bases between them. The chain's CDR3 is CASGSQPQHF. The CDR3 DNA follows: TGTGCCAGCGGCAGTCAGCCCCAGCATTTT.

The J gene is TRBJ2-7, the V gene TRBV30; D not resolved. Trimming pared 1 base from V and 9 bases from J, leaving 16 bases between. Germline V CDR1 and CDR2: GTSNPN, SVGIG (reference sequence). The CDR3 runs 13 residues. Written as DNA, the CDR3 is TGTGCCTGGAGTGGTGGTAGCCCGCTGCCGCAGTACTTC. This encodes CAWSGGSPLPQYF.